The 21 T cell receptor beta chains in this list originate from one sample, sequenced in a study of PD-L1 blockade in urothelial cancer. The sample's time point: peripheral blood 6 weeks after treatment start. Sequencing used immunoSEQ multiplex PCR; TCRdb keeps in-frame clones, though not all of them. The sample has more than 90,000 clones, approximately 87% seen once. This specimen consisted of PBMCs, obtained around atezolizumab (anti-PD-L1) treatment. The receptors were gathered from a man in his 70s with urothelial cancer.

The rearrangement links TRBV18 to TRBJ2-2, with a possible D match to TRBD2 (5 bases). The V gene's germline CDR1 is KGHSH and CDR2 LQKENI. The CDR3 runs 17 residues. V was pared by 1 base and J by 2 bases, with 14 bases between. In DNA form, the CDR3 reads TGTGCCAGCTCACCACTTGAGGGTCGTACCAACACCGGGGAGCTGTTTTTT. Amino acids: CASSPLEGRTNTGELFF.

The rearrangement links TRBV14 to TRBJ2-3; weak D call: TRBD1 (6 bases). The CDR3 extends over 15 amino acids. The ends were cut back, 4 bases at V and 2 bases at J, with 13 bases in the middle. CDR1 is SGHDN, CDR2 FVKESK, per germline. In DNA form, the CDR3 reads TGTGCCAGCAGCCCAGGGGCCCCATCCACAGATACGCAGTATTTT. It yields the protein CASSPGAPSTDTQYF.

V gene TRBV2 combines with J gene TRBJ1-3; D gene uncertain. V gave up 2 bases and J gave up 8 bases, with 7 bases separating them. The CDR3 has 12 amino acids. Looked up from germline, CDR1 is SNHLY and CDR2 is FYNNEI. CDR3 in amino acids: CASSERRDTIYF. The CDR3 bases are TGTGCCAGCAGTGAACGAAGAGACACCATATATTTT. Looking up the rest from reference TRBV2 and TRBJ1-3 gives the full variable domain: EPEVTQTPSHQVTQMGQEVILRCVPISNHLYFYWYRQILGQKVEFLVSFYNNEISEKSEIFDDQFSVERPDGSNFTLKIRSTKLEDSAMYFCASSERRDTIYFGEGSWLTVV.

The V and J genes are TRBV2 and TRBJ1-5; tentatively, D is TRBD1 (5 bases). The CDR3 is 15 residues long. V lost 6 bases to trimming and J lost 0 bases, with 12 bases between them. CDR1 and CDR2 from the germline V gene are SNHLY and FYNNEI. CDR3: CASSEDIFSNQPQHF. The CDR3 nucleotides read TGTGCCAGCAGCGAGGACATTTTTAGCAATCAGCCCCAGCATTTT.

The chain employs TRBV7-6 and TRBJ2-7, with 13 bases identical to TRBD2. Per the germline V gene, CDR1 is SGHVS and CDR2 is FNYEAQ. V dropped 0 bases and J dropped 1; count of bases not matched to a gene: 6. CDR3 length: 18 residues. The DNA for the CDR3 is TGTGCCAGCAGCTTAGCAGGGCGACTAGCGGGAGGATCCTACGAGCAGTACTTC. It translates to CASSLAGRLAGGSYEQYF.

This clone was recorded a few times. CDR3 coding DNA: TGCAGTGCTAGCCTTCTATCGCAAAGGTTCTTC. Encoded protein: CSASLLSQRFF. The chain is built from TRBV20-1 and TRBJ2-1; the D is unclear. The CDR3 sequence is 11 residues long. The V end was cut by 3 bases, the J end by 15 bases, with 15 bases between. Germline V gene lookup returns CDR1 DFQATT and CDR2 SNEGSKA (reference sequence).

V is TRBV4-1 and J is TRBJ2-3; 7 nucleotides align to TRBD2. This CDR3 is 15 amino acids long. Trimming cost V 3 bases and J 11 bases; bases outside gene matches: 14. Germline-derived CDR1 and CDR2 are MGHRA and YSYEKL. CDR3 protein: CASSHDQGGFNEQYF. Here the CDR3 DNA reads TGCGCCAGCAGCCACGACCAGGGAGGGTTTAATGAGCAGTATTTT.

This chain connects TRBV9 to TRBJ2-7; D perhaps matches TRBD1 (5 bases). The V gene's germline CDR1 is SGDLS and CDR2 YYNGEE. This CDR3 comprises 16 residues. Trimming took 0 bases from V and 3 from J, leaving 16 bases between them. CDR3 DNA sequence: TGTGCCAGCAGCGTAGGTGCCAGGGAAGGCAGCTACGAGCAGTACTTC. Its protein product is CASSVGAREGSYEQYF.

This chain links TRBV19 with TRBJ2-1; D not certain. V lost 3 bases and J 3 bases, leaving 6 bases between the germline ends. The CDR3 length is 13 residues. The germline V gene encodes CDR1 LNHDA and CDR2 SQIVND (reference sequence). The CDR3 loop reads CASSIGLYNEQFF. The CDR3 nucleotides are TGTGCCAGTAGTATCGGTCTCTACAATGAGCAGTTCTTC.

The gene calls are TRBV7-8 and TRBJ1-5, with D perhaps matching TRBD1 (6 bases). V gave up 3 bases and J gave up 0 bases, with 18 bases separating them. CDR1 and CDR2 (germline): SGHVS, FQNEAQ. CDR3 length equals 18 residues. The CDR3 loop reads CASSFSGAGGFSNQPQHF. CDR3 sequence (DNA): TGTGCCAGCAGCTTCTCGGGGGCCGGGGGGTTTAGCAATCAGCCCCAGCATTTT.

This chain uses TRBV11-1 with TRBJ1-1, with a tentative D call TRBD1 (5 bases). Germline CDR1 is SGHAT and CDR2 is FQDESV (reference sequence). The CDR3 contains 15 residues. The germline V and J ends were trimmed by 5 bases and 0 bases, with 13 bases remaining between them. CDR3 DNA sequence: TGTGCCAGCAGCACCTTGGGGGGACTGAACACTGAAGCTTTCTTT. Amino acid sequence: CASSTLGGLNTEAFF.

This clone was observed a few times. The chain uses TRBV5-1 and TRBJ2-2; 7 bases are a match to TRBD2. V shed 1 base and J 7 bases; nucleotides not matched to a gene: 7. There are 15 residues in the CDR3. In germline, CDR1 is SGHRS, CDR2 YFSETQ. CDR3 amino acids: CASSLLREVHGELFF. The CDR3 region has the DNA TGCGCCAGCAGCTTGTTACGGGAGGTTCACGGGGAGCTGTTTTTT.

CDR3 protein: CASIGGQDSEKLFF. CDR3 DNA: TGTGCCAGTATCGGGGGGCAGGATAGTGAAAAACTGTTTTTT. This chain links TRBV19 with TRBJ1-4; maybe TRBD1 (6 bases). Germline V gene lookup returns CDR1 LNHDA and CDR2 SQIVND (reference sequence). Trimming removed 7 bases from V and 7 bases from J, with 16 bases in between. The CDR3 runs 14 residues.

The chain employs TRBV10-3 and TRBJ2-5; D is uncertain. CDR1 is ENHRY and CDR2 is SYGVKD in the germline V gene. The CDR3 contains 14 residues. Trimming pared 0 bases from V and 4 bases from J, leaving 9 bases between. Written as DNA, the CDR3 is TGTGCCATCAGTGAGTCGATAGCCCCAGAGACCCAGTACTTC. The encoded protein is CAISESIAPETQYF.

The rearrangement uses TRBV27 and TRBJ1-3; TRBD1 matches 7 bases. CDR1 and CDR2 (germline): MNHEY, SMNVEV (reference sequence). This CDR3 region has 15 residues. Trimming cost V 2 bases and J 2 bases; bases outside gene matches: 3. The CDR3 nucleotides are TGTGCCAGCAGTTTACGACAGGGAACTGGAAACACCATATATTTT. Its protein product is CASSLRQGTGNTIYF.

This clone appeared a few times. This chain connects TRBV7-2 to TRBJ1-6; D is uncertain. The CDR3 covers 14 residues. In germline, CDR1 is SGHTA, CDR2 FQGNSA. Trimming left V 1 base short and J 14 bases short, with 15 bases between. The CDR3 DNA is TGTGCCAGCAGCTTAGGGAGGGCAGTAAGAACCCTCCACTTT. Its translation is CASSLGRAVRTLHF.

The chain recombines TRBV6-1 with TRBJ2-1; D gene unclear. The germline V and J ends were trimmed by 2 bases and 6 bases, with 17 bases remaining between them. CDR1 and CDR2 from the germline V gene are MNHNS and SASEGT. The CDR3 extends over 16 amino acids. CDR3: CASSELSLLDRNEQFF. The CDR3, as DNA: TGTGCCAGCAGTGAATTGAGCCTTCTAGACCGCAATGAGCAGTTCTTC.

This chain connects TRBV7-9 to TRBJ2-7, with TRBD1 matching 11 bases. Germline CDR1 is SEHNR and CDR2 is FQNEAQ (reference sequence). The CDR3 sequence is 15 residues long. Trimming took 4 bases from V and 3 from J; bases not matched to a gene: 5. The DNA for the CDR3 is TGTGCCAGCAGCTCACCGGGACAGGGGGTCTACGAGCAGTACTTC. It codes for CASSSPGQGVYEQYF.

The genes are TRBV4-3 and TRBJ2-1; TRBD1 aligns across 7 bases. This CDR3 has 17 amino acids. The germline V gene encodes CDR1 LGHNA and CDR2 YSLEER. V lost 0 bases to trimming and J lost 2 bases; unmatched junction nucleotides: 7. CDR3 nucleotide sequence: TGCGCCAGCAGCCAAGAGGTACAGGGGTTTACCTACAATGAGCAGTTCTTC. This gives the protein CASSQEVQGFTYNEQFF.

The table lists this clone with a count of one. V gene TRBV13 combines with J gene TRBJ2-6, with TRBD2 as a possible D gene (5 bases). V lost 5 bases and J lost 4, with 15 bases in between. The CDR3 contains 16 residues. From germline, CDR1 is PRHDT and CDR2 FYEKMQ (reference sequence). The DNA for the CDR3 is TGTGCCAGCAGCGCCTGGACTGGCGGCGGGGCCAACGTCCTGACTTTC. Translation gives CASSAWTGGGANVLTF.

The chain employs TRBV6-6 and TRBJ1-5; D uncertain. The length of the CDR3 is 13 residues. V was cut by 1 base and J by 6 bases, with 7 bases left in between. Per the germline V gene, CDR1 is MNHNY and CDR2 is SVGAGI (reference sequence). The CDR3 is CASSYLESQPQHF. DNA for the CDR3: TGTGCCAGCAGTTACTTAGAGAGTCAGCCCCAGCATTTT.